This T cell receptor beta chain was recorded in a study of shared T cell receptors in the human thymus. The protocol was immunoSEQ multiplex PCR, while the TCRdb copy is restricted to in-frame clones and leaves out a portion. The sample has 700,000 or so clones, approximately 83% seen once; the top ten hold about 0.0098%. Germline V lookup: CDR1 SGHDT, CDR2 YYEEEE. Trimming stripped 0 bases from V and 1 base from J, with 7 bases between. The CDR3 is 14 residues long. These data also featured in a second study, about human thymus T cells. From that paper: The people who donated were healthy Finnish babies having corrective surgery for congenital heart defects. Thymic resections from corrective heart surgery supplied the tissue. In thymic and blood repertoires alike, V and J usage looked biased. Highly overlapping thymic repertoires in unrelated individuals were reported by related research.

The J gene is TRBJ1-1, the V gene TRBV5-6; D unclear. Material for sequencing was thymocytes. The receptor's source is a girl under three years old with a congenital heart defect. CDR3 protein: CASSLGAQNTEAFF. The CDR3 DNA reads TGTGCCAGCAGCTTGGGGGCCCAGAACACTGAAGCTTTCTTT. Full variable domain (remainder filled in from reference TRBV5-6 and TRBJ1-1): DAGVTQSPTHLIKTRGQQVTLRCSPKSGHDTVSWYQQALGQGPQFIFQYYEEEERQRGNFPDRFSGHQFPNYSSELNVNALLLGDSALYLCASSLGAQNTEAFFGQGTRLTVV.